The 14 T cell receptor beta chains listed next were all sequenced from one sample in a study of T cell repertoires in cytomegalovirus infection. From the reads, TCRdb called clonotypes with MiXCR, one entry per CDR3 protein. The sample contains some 600,000 distinct CDR3 sequences, roughly a quarter of which appear only once. Sample: CD8+ T cells from PBMCs. These TCRs come from a human donor in good health (CMV status not recorded). Some clones in this sample may be carry-over from other donors' samples.

With regard to this clonotype: Just one base apart from a much larger clone, this may be a read error. The chain employs TRBV12-3 or TRBV12-4 and TRBJ2-1; 9 bases agree with TRBD1. The CDR3 runs 18 residues. Trimming took 0 bases from V and 7 from J; bases not matched to a gene: 13. This CDR3 reads CASSLAGHWTGAYNEQFF. The CDR3 DNA follows: TGTGCCAGCAGTTTAGCTGGCCACTGGACAGGGGCATATAATGAGCAGTTCTTC.

The V call is TRBV5-1, the J call TRBJ2-2, with 7 bases matching TRBD1. The junction had 9 bases not matched to a gene; V was cut back by 6 bases and J by 7 bases. CDR3 length: 14 residues. Per the germline V gene, CDR1 is SGHRS and CDR2 is YFSETQ. The CDR3 reads CASTLDRFIGELFF. The CDR3 nucleotides read TGCGCCAGCACCCTGGACAGGTTCATCGGGGAGCTGTTTTTT.

This clonotype appeared a few times. The genes are TRBV10-3 and TRBJ1-1; D is uncertain. V lost 6 bases, J lost 2 bases, and 10 bases lay in between. The CDR3 sequence is 13 residues long. Germline lookup yields CDR1 ENHRY and CDR2 SYGVKD. CDR3 sequence reads: CAIRIQENTEAFF. CDR3 sequence (DNA): TGTGCCATCAGAATACAAGAAAACACTGAAGCTTTCTTT.

A few counts support this clonotype. V gene TRBV29-1 combines with J gene TRBJ2-7, with 9 bases that match TRBD1. J lost 3 bases, V lost 4 bases, and 7 bases had no gene match. Germline values: CDR1 SQVTM, CDR2 ANQGSEA. The CDR3 has 14 residues. The CDR3 region is CSVAEDRGFYEQYF. The CDR3 nucleotides are TGCAGCGTTGCTGAGGACAGGGGTTTCTACGAGCAGTACTTC.

The chain recombines TRBV23-1 with TRBJ2-6, with a tentative D call TRBD1 (6 bases). TRBV23-1 qualifies as an ORF whose function is uncertain. The germline V and J ends were trimmed by 3 bases and 2 bases, with 32 bases remaining between them. CDR3 length equals 23 residues. The CDR3 nucleotides are TGCGCCAGCAGTCATTTTCCACGCACTCTTCGGGGAATTAACAGGGCTGGGGCCAACGTCCTGACTTTC. Amino acid sequence: CASSHFPRTLRGINRAGANVLTF.

This clonotype showed up many times. The V gene is TRBV28, the J gene TRBJ2-1; tentative D call: TRBD2 (6 bases). V lost 7 bases and J 5 bases, leaving 12 bases between the germline ends. Germline loops: CDR1 MDHEN, CDR2 SYDVKM. The CDR3 has 13 residues. The CDR3 spells CASNPGTHNEQFF. CDR3 sequence (DNA): TGTGCCAGCAACCCAGGGACTCACAATGAGCAGTTCTTC.

There are many counts of this clonotype. One junction end disagrees with the germline gene, perhaps due to a read error. The chain uses TRBV7-7 and TRBJ1-1; D unresolved. Germline values: CDR1 SSHAT, CDR2 FNYEAQ (reference sequence). The CDR3 totals 15 residues. CDR3 coding DNA: TGTGCTAGCAGCCCGTACTCCCACCGGAACACTGAAGCTTTCTTT. This codes for CASSPYSHRNTEAFF.

This clonotype was detected ten times or more. J is TRBJ2-1 and V is TRBV28; no reliable D call. Trimming cost V 7 bases and J 0 bases, with 13 bases left between them. Germline lookup yields CDR1 MDHEN and CDR2 SYDVKM. The length of the CDR3 is 15 residues. The CDR3 here is CASNLKGISYNEQFF. The CDR3 nucleotides read TGTGCCAGCAACCTGAAGGGAATCTCCTACAATGAGCAGTTCTTC.

In this sample, this clonotype turned up a few times. The chain uses TRBV7-9 and TRBJ2-7; 7 nucleotides agree with TRBD1. The J segment lost 5 bases and the V segment lost 6 bases, leaving 4 bases of the junction unmatched. From germline, CDR1 is SEHNR and CDR2 FQNEAQ (reference sequence). This CDR3 spans 12 amino acids. The CDR3 DNA reads TGTGCCAGCAGAGCCGGGACAGACGAGCAGTACTTC. Translating it yields CASRAGTDEQYF.

The chain combines TRBV7-9 with TRBJ1-2; TRBD1 matches 8 bases. Germline V gives CDR1 SEHNR, CDR2 FQNEAQ (reference sequence). The length of the CDR3 is 13 residues. J gave up 8 bases and V 5 bases, and 7 bases lay outside the gene matches. The CDR3 sequence is CASSRGQGGGYTF. In DNA form, the CDR3 reads TGTGCCAGCAGCCGCGGACAGGGCGGGGGCTACACCTTC.

The J gene is TRBJ2-5, the V gene TRBV28, with TRBD2 matching over 10 bases. The J segment lost 3 bases and the V segment lost 5 bases, leaving 9 bases of the junction unmatched. Looked up from germline, CDR1 is MDHEN and CDR2 is SYDVKM. The CDR3 has 16 residues. In DNA, the CDR3 is TGTGCCAGCAGTCCAATCAGCGGGGGGGCTAAAGAGACCCAGTACTTC. Its protein product is CASSPISGGAKETQYF.

The CDR3 bases are TGTGCCAGCAGTGTAGGGCTCGGTGCCGAGCAGTACTTC. Translating gives CASSVGLGAEQYF. The rearrangement links TRBV2 to TRBJ2-7; D call uncertain. CDR3 length: 13 residues. The germline V and J ends were trimmed by 4 bases and 6 bases, with 13 bases remaining between them. CDR1 is SNHLY and CDR2 is FYNNEI in the germline V gene.

In regard to this clonotype: Given a much more abundant clone one base away, this may be a read error. The chain has TRBV19 and TRBJ1-1; 10 bases map to TRBD1. CDR1 is LNHDA, CDR2 SQIVND, per germline (reference sequence). The CDR3 is 16 amino acids. V lost 5 bases to trimming and J lost 11 bases; unmatched junction nucleotides: 17. The CDR3: CASSSVSGQGVGNAFF. DNA for the CDR3: TGTGCCAGTAGTTCCGTCTCCGGACAGGGGGTAGGTAATGCTTTCTTT.

This chain uses TRBV20-1 with TRBJ2-1, with 11 bases identical to TRBD2. Germline CDR1 and CDR2: DFQATT and SNEGSKA (reference sequence). V lost 4 bases to trimming and J lost 6 bases; unmatched junction nucleotides: 8. CDR3 size: 15 residues. The CDR3 DNA follows: TGCAGTGCTATCCAACTAGCGGGGGCTATCAATGAGCAGTTCTTC. Translated: CSAIQLAGAINEQFF.